One sample yielded the 19 T cell receptor beta chains listed below, sequenced in a study of blood T cell repertoires in COVID-19. TCRdb's copy holds only in-frame clones and misses some; the assay was immunoSEQ multiplex PCR. The table includes some 59,000 clones, approximately 90% detected once. The sequenced sample consisted of peripheral blood. The receptors derive from a man aged 55 to 70 with acute or convalescent COVID-19.

The V and J genes are TRBV24-1 and TRBJ2-3, with 13 positions matching TRBD2. With V trimmed by 9 bases and J by 4 bases, 15 bases remained unmatched. This CDR3 is 18 amino acids long. Germline CDR1 KGHDR, CDR2 SFDVKD. The CDR3 DNA follows: TGTGCCACCGCTACCCGGCTTACTAGCGGGGGGGCTTCAGATACGCAGTATTTT. Translating gives CATATRLTSGGASDTQYF.

The V gene is TRBV6-5, the J gene TRBJ2-3, with TRBD1 identical over 7 bases. The CDR3 extends over 16 amino acids. The J segment lost 6 bases and the V segment lost 4 bases, leaving 13 bases of the junction unmatched. The germline V gene encodes CDR1 MNHEY and CDR2 SVGAGI. The CDR3 reads CASSLAGTALGDTQYF. The CDR3 DNA reads as TGTGCCAGCAGTTTAGCCGGGACAGCCTTGGGGGATACGCAGTATTTT.

The gene calls are TRBV19 and TRBJ2-7; the match to TRBD2 covers 8 bases. The CDR3 is made up of 11 amino acids. Germline V CDR1 and CDR2: LNHDA, SQIVND (reference sequence). J gave up 6 bases and V 6 bases, and 1 base lay outside the gene matches. CDR3 nucleotide sequence: TGTGCCAGTAGAGCGGGGGTCGAGCAGTACTTC. Its protein is CASRAGVEQYF.

This clone appeared once. CDR3 DNA: TGTGCCAGTAGTATAGCAGGCAAAATAAAAACCGCCGGGGAGCTGTTTTTT. This translates into CASSIAGKIKTAGELFF. The chain carries TRBV19 and TRBJ2-2; unclear D gene. The CDR3 is 17 residues long. Germline loops: CDR1 LNHDA, CDR2 SQIVND (reference sequence). V was pared by 1 base and J by 6 bases, with 18 bases between.

The rearrangement links TRBV4-1 to TRBJ2-2; 10 nucleotides align to TRBD2. The germline V gene has CDR1 MGHRA and CDR2 YSYEKL. V shed 4 bases and J 4 bases; nucleotides not matched to a gene: 18. This CDR3 has 20 residues. The CDR3: CASSPYGTSEGSRGTGELFF. The CDR3 coding sequence is TGCGCCAGCAGCCCCTACGGGACTAGCGAGGGCTCGCGGGGCACCGGGGAGCTGTTTTTT.

The V gene is TRBV27, the J gene TRBJ1-3, with D possibly TRBD1 on 5 matching bases. CDR1 and CDR2 (germline): MNHEY, SMNVEV (reference sequence). The CDR3 has 15 amino acids. V was shortened by 4 bases and J by 4 bases, with 14 bases between the two germline ends. The DNA of the CDR3 is TGTGCCAGCAGTTCCCAGGGCCTCGGAGGAAACACCATATATTTT. Residues: CASSSQGLGGNTIYF.

The chain couples TRBV21-1 to TRBJ1-4; the table's TRBD1 call for D was not verified on the DNA. TRBV21-1 counts as a pseudogene. The CDR3 contains 17 residues. CDR3: CASSTPGQGAPGEKLFF. The CDR3 DNA is TGTGCCAGCAGCACTCCGGGACAGGGGGCGCCGGGCGAAAAACTGTTTTTT.

The rearrangement links TRBV6-5 to TRBJ1-1; 7 bases map to TRBD1. The length of the CDR3 is 15 residues. With V trimmed by 6 bases and J by 3 bases, 10 bases remained unmatched. Germline V lookup: CDR1 MNHEY, CDR2 SVGAGI. The chain's CDR3 is CASRKRDSGDTEAFF. The CDR3 DNA reads TGTGCCAGCAGAAAAAGGGACAGTGGCGACACTGAAGCTTTCTTT.

The V call is TRBV6-5, the J call TRBJ1-2; the D is unclear. Germline-derived CDR1 and CDR2 are MNHEY and SVGAGI. This CDR3 is 13 amino acids long. V lost 6 bases, J lost 4 bases, and 12 bases lay in between. The CDR3 DNA reads TGTGCCAGCAGCTTTAGTTTATTCTATGGCTACACCTTC. Encoded protein: CASSFSLFYGYTF.

The chain has TRBV11-2 and TRBJ2-2; the match to TRBD1 covers 9 bases. Germline assignment: CDR1 SGHAT and CDR2 FQNNGV. The junction had 7 bases not matched to a gene; V was cut back by 2 bases and J by 6 bases. CDR3 length: 16 residues. CDR3 nucleotide sequence: TGTGCCAGCAGCTTACTCGGACAGGGGAATCCCGGGGAGCTGTTTTTT. The encoded protein is CASSLLGQGNPGELFF.

The chain has TRBV5-1 and TRBJ2-3, with 11 bases that match TRBD2. CDR1 and CDR2 from the germline V gene are SGHRS and YFSETQ. The CDR3 runs 15 residues. J was trimmed by 4 bases and V by 0 bases; bases with no gene match: 1. CDR3 nucleotide sequence: TGCGCCAGCAGCTTGGTTAGCGGGGGGGCAGATACGCAGTATTTT. Translation: CASSLVSGGADTQYF.

This clone is medium-sized (0.01 to 0.1%) in the sample. CDR3 DNA sequence: TGTGCCAGTAGCCGCTGGGCAGGGACCGGGGAGCTGTTTTTT. Translated: CASSRWAGTGELFF. The chain recombines TRBV19 with TRBJ2-2, with TRBD1 as a possible D gene (5 bases). CDR1 LNHDA and CDR2 SQIVND come from the germline V gene (reference sequence). The CDR3 spans 14 residues. The V and J ends lost 6 bases and 5 bases respectively, with 13 bases between them.

This chain connects TRBV7-2 to TRBJ1-3; D perhaps matches TRBD1 (6 bases). The CDR3 totals 16 residues. Germline V lookup: CDR1 SGHTA, CDR2 FQGNSA. The V and J ends lost 2 bases and 6 bases respectively, with 17 bases between them. CDR3 sequence reads: CASSLFRPGGSNTIYF. The CDR3 DNA reads as TGTGCCAGCAGCTTATTTAGACCGGGGGGCTCAAACACCATATATTTT.

The CDR3 protein is CASSLPSAGAGNTEAFF. CDR3 nucleotides: TGTGCCAGCAGCTTACCTTCTGCGGGGGCGGGGAACACTGAAGCTTTCTTT. The chain has TRBV7-9 and TRBJ1-1, with a tentative D call TRBD1 (6 bases). Trimming cost V 2 bases and J 1 base, with 17 bases left between them. The germline V gene has CDR1 SEHNR and CDR2 FQNEAQ (reference sequence). CDR3 length: 17 residues. The full variable domain, in which reference TRBV7-9 and TRBJ1-1 provide the parts outside the CDR3, is DTGVSQNPRHKITKRGQNVTFRCDPISEHNRLYWYRQTLGQGPEFLTYFQNEAQLEKSRLLSDRFSAERPKGSFSTLEIQRTEQGDSAMYLCASSLPSAGAGNTEAFFGQGTRLTVV.

The chain links TRBV7-8 to TRBJ2-7; no clear D. CDR3 length: 11 residues. V was clipped by 4 bases and J by 3 bases, with 4 bases between them. Germline V gives CDR1 SGHVS, CDR2 FQNEAQ. In DNA, the CDR3 is TGTGCCAGCAGCTCCAACTACGAGCAGTACTTC. Its translation is CASSSNYEQYF.

This sequence joins TRBV3-1 (or the pseudogene TRBV3-2) and TRBJ1-3; TRBD1 matches 7 bases. CDR1 and CDR2 from the germline V gene are LGHDT and YNNKEL (reference sequence). The J segment lost 4 bases and the V segment lost 4 bases, leaving 13 bases of the junction unmatched. CDR3 length equals 17 residues. The DNA for the CDR3 is TGTGCCAGCAGCCTAAGAGGCAGGGGGGAGTTGGGAAACACCATATATTTT. Encoded protein: CASSLRGRGELGNTIYF.

This clone was detected a few times. Here the CDR3 DNA reads TGTGCCTGGAGTGTCAATCTAGGATTCTATGAGCAGTTCTTC. It yields the protein CAWSVNLGFYEQFF. The genes are TRBV30 and TRBJ2-1; D is undetermined. V dropped 0 bases and J dropped 8 bases, with 14 bases sitting between them. Looked up from germline, CDR1 is GTSNPN and CDR2 is SVGIG (reference sequence). This CDR3 region has 14 residues. Full variable domain (rest looked up from reference TRBV30 and TRBJ2-1): SQTIHQWPATLVQPVGSPLSLECTVEGTSNPNLYWYRQAAGRGLQLLFYSVGIGQISSEVPQNLSASRPQDRQFILSSKKLLLSDSGFYLCAWSVNLGFYEQFFGPGTRLTVL.

V gene TRBV5-1 combines with J gene TRBJ2-2; TRBD1 might be the D (6 bases). Germline assignment: CDR1 SGHRS and CDR2 YFSETQ. The CDR3 runs 15 residues. Between the trimmed V and J ends, which lost 4 bases and 4 bases, there was a span of 14 bases. This CDR3 reads CASSLGHGGTGELFF. CDR3 bases: TGCGCCAGCAGCCTGGGACACGGAGGCACCGGGGAGCTGTTTTTT.

This clone showed up just a few times. This chain connects TRBV9 to TRBJ1-4; D not resolved. The V gene lost 5 bases and the J gene lost 0 bases, with 8 bases spanning the gap. The CDR3 totals 14 residues. Germline V gene sequence: CDR1 SGDLS, CDR2 YYNGEE. DNA for the CDR3: TGTGCCAGCAGTGGGGAGGCAACTAATGAAAAACTGTTTTTT. It codes for CASSGEATNEKLFF.